Listed here are 32 T cell receptor beta chains from one sample, sequenced in a study of identical twins (dated by TCRdb to 2016 to 2017). Library generation was performed with 5' RACE. The reads were generated on an Illumina HiSeq 2000. The public sequencing data were trimmed at Q25 with fastp and processed into clonotypes with MiXCR by TCRdb, which kept only in-frame beta chains. CDR3 protein duplicates are merged, each entry listing the most common genes and DNA. The sample includes 420,000 or so distinct CDR3 sequences, with roughly 18% observed a single time. The ten most abundant clones make up roughly 12% of the sample. The sample comprised naive T cells sorted from blood. Interpreted using the paper, the cell subset or site label stands for: cells isolated with a human naive T-cell isolation kit. These receptors all come from a man aged 50 to 59 in good health.

The rearrangement links TRBV4-3 to TRBJ2-6; the D call may be TRBD1 or TRBD2 (5 bases each). V lost 1 base to trimming and J lost 1 base, with 14 bases between them. The CDR3 is 18 amino acids. CDR1 and CDR2 (germline): LGHNA, YSLEER. Here the CDR3 DNA reads TGCGCCAGCAGCCAAGCCGGGACGACGGTATCTGGGGCCAACGTCCTGACTTTC. It is translated as CASSQAGTTVSGANVLTF.

The V gene is TRBV11-2, the J gene TRBJ2-2; D unresolved. The CDR3 contains 14 residues. Trimming shortened V by 5 bases and J by 0 bases, and 7 bases separated the two germline ends. Germline V gene data show CDR1 as SGHAT and CDR2 as FQNNGV. CDR3 sequence (DNA): TGTGCCAGCAGCCGATGGGCGAACACCGGGGAGCTGTTTTTT. It yields the protein CASSRWANTGELFF.

The rearrangement links TRBV6-5 to TRBJ1-4, with 7 bases lining up with TRBD1. The junction had 11 bases not matched to a gene; V was cut back by 4 bases and J by 9 bases. The CDR3 extends over 15 amino acids. Germline lookup yields CDR1 MNHEY and CDR2 SVGAGI. CDR3 nucleotide sequence: TGTGCCAGCAGTTCAGGACAGGCCGTAATGAAAAAACTGTTTTTT. Translation: CASSSGQAVMKKLFF.

In this sample, this clonotype turned up many times. The chain joins TRBV7-6 to TRBJ1-1; no firm D call. Germline-derived CDR1 and CDR2 are SGHVS and FNYEAQ. Trimming removed 1 base from V and 3 bases from J, with 9 bases in between. CDR3 length: 14 residues. The CDR3 DNA follows: TGTGCCAGCAGCTTAGTCAGGTGGGACACTGAAGCTTTCTTT. Residues: CASSLVRWDTEAFF.

This chain links TRBV19 with TRBJ2-2, with a possible D match to TRBD1 (5 bases). Trimming removed 5 bases from V and 10 bases from J, with 8 bases in between. The CDR3 covers 11 residues. The germline gives CDR1 LNHDA, CDR2 SQIVND (reference sequence). CDR3 nucleotide sequence: TGTGCCAGTAGTCAGGGCCCGGAGCTGTTTTTT. Amino acids: CASSQGPELFF.

This chain joins TRBV11-2 and TRBJ2-2; 11 bases align to TRBD2. Losses at the gene ends were 5 bases for V and 4 bases for J; bases not matched to a gene: 6. The germline gives CDR1 SGHAT, CDR2 FQNNGV. The CDR3 spans 16 residues. CDR3 nucleotides: TGTGCCAGCAGCCCGGCTAGCGGGGGGTTCACCGGGGAGCTGTTTTTT. Encoded protein: CASSPASGGFTGELFF.

The CDR3 sequence is CASSLARTGSYNEQFF. CDR3 DNA sequence: TGTGCCAGCAGCTTAGCGCGCACAGGCTCCTACAATGAGCAGTTCTTC. The V and J genes are TRBV11-1 and TRBJ2-1; tentatively, D is TRBD1 (5 bases). Germline V gene data show CDR1 as SGHAT and CDR2 as FQDESV (reference sequence). The CDR3 spans 16 residues. Trimming left V 0 bases short and J 0 bases short, with 9 bases between.

The chain combines TRBV4-3 with TRBJ1-3; D may be TRBD1 (5 bases). Deletions cut 0 bases from V and 1 base from J, with 13 bases between. There are 17 residues in the CDR3. Germline CDR1 LGHNA, CDR2 YSLEER. The CDR3, as DNA: TGCGCCAGCAGCCAAGATGCCTCCAGGGTTTCTGGAAACACCATATATTTT. It is translated as CASSQDASRVSGNTIYF.

The CDR3 sequence is CASSLKGGPLTDTQYF. DNA of the CDR3: TGTGCCAGCAGTTTAAAGGGGGGACCCCTCACAGATACGCAGTATTTT. This chain uses TRBV28 with TRBJ2-3, with D tentatively TRBD1 or TRBD2 (6 bases each). Trimming shortened V by 2 bases and J by 2 bases, and 14 bases separated the two germline ends. CDR1 and CDR2 (germline): MDHEN, SYDVKM. This CDR3 has 16 residues.

This clonotype was detected a few times. V is TRBV27 and J is TRBJ2-7; no clear D gene. The CDR3 consists of 13 residues. The germline V and J ends were trimmed by 5 bases and 5 bases, with 13 bases remaining between them. CDR1 is MNHEY, CDR2 SMNVEV, per germline (reference sequence). The CDR3 reads CASSETVWDEQYF. In nucleotides, the CDR3 is TGTGCCAGCAGTGAGACTGTGTGGGACGAGCAGTACTTC.

This chain links TRBV2 with TRBJ2-7, with 7 bases identical to TRBD1. The germline V gene encodes CDR1 SNHLY and CDR2 FYNNEI. There are 14 residues in the CDR3. V gave up 7 bases and J gave up 1 base; unmatched junction bases: 7. In DNA form, the CDR3 reads TGTGCCAGCACCTCGGACAGGCCATCCTACGAGCAGTACTTC. Its translation: CASTSDRPSYEQYF. Variable domain in full (rest from reference TRBV2 and TRBJ2-7): EPEVTQTPSHQVTQMGQEVILRCVPISNHLYFYWYRQILGQKVEFLVSFYNNEISEKSEIFDDQFSVERPDGSNFTLKIRSTKLEDSAMYFCASTSDRPSYEQYFGPGTRLTVT.

The J gene is TRBJ1-6, the V gene TRBV12-3 or TRBV12-4; D unresolved. The CDR3 runs to 15 residues. The V end was cut by 2 bases, the J end by 7 bases, with 12 bases between. CDR3 loop: CASSLLRNPNSPLHF. The CDR3 region has the DNA TGTGCCAGCAGTTTATTGCGTAACCCGAATTCACCCCTCCACTTT.

The genes are TRBV5-1 and TRBJ2-7; 8 bases align to TRBD1. The length of the CDR3 is 13 residues. Germline V gene lookup returns CDR1 SGHRS and CDR2 YFSETQ. V lost 1 base, J lost 6 bases, and 3 bases stayed unmatched. The CDR3 DNA is TGCGCCAGCAGCTTGAGTCAGGGGGCCGAGCAGTACTTC. It yields the protein CASSLSQGAEQYF.

This clonotype was counted only a few times. V usage is TRBV3-1 and J usage is TRBJ2-1; possibly TRBD2 for D (5 bases). V was pared by 2 bases and J by 2 bases, with 7 bases between. Germline V CDR1 and CDR2: LGHDT, YNNKEL (reference sequence). The CDR3 spans 14 residues. The CDR3 reads CASSQTRAYNEQFF. In DNA form, the CDR3 reads TGTGCCAGCAGCCAAACTAGGGCCTACAATGAGCAGTTCTTC.

The DNA for the CDR3 is TGCAGCGAAACTTTTGGGGCCAACGTCCTGACTTTC. Amino acid sequence: CSETFGANVLTF. The genes are TRBV29-1 and TRBJ2-6, with D unclear. Germline assignment: CDR1 SQVTM and CDR2 ANQGSEA. This CDR3 is 12 amino acids long. Trimming pared 7 bases from V and 3 bases from J, leaving 7 bases between. The full variable domain, completed using reference TRBV29-1 and TRBJ2-6, is SAVISQKPSRDICQRGTSLTIQCQVDSQVTMMFWYRQQPGQSLTLIATANQGSEATYESGFVIDKFPISRPNLTFSTLTVSNMSPEDSSIYLCSETFGANVLTFGAGSRLTVL.

The genes are TRBV5-6 and TRBJ2-1; TRBD2 aligns across 11 bases. CDR1 and CDR2 (germline): SGHDT, YYEEEE. The CDR3 has 15 amino acids. V lost 3 bases and J lost 3; bases outside the gene matches: 2. DNA of the CDR3: TGTGCCAGCAGCTGGGGGACTAGCGGCTACAATGAGCAGTTCTTC. Translation: CASSWGTSGYNEQFF.

This clonotype was seen many times. The chain recombines TRBV5-1 with TRBJ2-1; 7 bases are shared with TRBD2. V gave up 6 bases and J gave up 5 bases; unmatched junction bases: 8. Germline V CDR1 and CDR2: SGHRS, YFSETQ. The CDR3 runs to 14 residues. CDR3 in amino acids: CASTPLATNNEQFF. CDR3 nucleotides: TGCGCCAGCACCCCACTAGCGACCAACAATGAGCAGTTCTTC.

This rearrangement joins TRBV10-3 to TRBJ1-4; 7 bases agree with TRBD1. Germline loops: CDR1 ENHRY, CDR2 SYGVKD. The CDR3 is made up of 13 amino acids. V shed 6 bases, J shed 6 bases, and the junction held 4 bases outside the gene matches. The DNA of the CDR3 is TGTGCCATCAGGGGCAGGGGGGATGAAAAACTGTTTTTT. Its translation: CAIRGRGDEKLFF.

The sample holds a few counts of this clonotype. CDR3 DNA: TGTGCCAGCAGCCAGGGAGCCAATTCACCCCTCCACTTT. This codes for CASSQGANSPLHF. This chain uses TRBV7-3 with TRBJ1-6, with D perhaps matching TRBD1 (5 bases). Trimming removed 5 bases at V and 7 bases at J, with 9 bases between. Germline-derived CDR1 and CDR2 are SGHTA and FQGTGA. The CDR3 covers 13 residues. Full variable domain (outside the CDR3, taken from reference TRBV7-3 and TRBJ1-6): GAGVSQTPSNKVTEKGKYVELRCDPISGHTALYWYRQSLGQGPEFLIYFQGTGAADDSGLPNDRFFAVRPEGSVSTLKIQRTERGDSAVYLCASSQGANSPLHFGNGTRLTVT.

This clonotype was observed many times. The chain couples TRBV28 to TRBJ2-1; TRBD1 matches 8 bases. The length of the CDR3 is 15 residues. CDR1 is MDHEN and CDR2 is SYDVKM in the germline V gene. With V trimmed by 6 bases and J by 3 bases, 7 bases remained unmatched. The CDR3 nucleotides are TGTGCCAGCAGCGAGACAGGGGTCTTCTACAATGAGCAGTTCTTC. Its protein is CASSETGVFYNEQFF.

There are many counts of this clonotype. This chain links TRBV6-5 with TRBJ2-1; D not certain. The CDR3 is made up of 15 amino acids. In germline, CDR1 is MNHEY, CDR2 SVGAGI. V lost 2 bases and J lost 2, with 10 bases in between. The DNA of the CDR3 is TGTGCCAGCAGTTACGAGGTGAGCACCTACAATGAGCAGTTCTTC. Its protein is CASSYEVSTYNEQFF.

This chain joins TRBV6-4 and TRBJ2-2; D is perhaps TRBD1 (5 bases). Germline CDR1 MRHNA, CDR2 SNTAGT. With 7 bases removed from V and 5 bases from J, the gap between germline ends came to 14 bases. This CDR3 has 14 residues. The CDR3 bases are TGTGCCAGCACAGACAGTATCCCAACCGGGGAGCTGTTTTTT. Residues: CASTDSIPTGELFF.

This clonotype was counted between two and nine times. The V call is TRBV7-9, the J call TRBJ2-7, with a weak D call TRBD2 (6 bases). V dropped 4 bases and J dropped 5 bases, with 15 bases sitting between them. The CDR3 covers 14 residues. Per germline, CDR1 SEHNR and CDR2 FQNEAQ (reference sequence). The CDR3 DNA follows: TGTGCCAGCAGCTCCACCCGGGAGATCCACGAGCAGTACTTC. Protein product: CASSSTREIHEQYF.

The chain links TRBV6-2 or TRBV6-3 to TRBJ2-7; 10 nucleotides match TRBD2. Germline V gene sequence: CDR1 MNHEY, CDR2 SVGEGT. J gave up 6 bases and V 5 bases, and 7 bases lay outside the gene matches. The CDR3 length is 14 residues. The DNA of the CDR3 is TGTGCCAGCAGTACCGTAGCGGGAGGATTCGAGCAGTACTTC. It is translated as CASSTVAGGFEQYF.

V usage is TRBV5-4 and J usage is TRBJ1-4, with 7 nucleotides matching TRBD1. Germline CDR1 reads SGHNT; CDR2 reads YYREEE (reference sequence). After removal of 0 bases from V and 3 bases from J, the junction contained 8 bases not matched to a gene. CDR3 length: 17 amino acids. The CDR3 DNA is TGTGCCAGCAGCTTGGGTCGGACAGGCCAGGCTAATGAAAAACTGTTTTTT. Translated, it gives CASSLGRTGQANEKLFF.

The chain is built from TRBV18 and TRBJ1-5, with D possibly being TRBD1 (5 bases). V lost 3 bases and J 6 bases, leaving 9 bases between the germline ends. The CDR3 sequence is 13 residues long. Germline V gives CDR1 KGHSH, CDR2 LQKENI. Here the CDR3 DNA reads TGTGCCAGCTCACCTCCAGGGATTCAGCCCCAGCATTTT. This gives the protein CASSPPGIQPQHF.

The chain employs TRBV7-2 and TRBJ2-7, with D tentatively TRBD1 (5 bases). V was shortened by 2 bases and J by 6 bases, with 17 bases between the two germline ends. The CDR3 has 15 residues. CDR1 is SGHTA and CDR2 is FQGNSA in the germline V gene. This chain's CDR3 is CASSLQGARGSEQYF. DNA for the CDR3: TGTGCCAGCAGCTTACAAGGGGCGCGAGGCTCCGAGCAGTACTTC.

The chain employs TRBV20-1 and TRBJ2-5; 10 bases map to TRBD1. CDR1 and CDR2 (germline): DFQATT, SNEGSKA (reference sequence). V lost 6 bases, J lost 4 bases, and 8 bases stayed unmatched. The CDR3 is made up of 14 amino acids. CDR3 in DNA: TGCAGTGCCCCGGGACAGGGGTTGGGAGAGACCCAGTACTTC. Encoded protein: CSAPGQGLGETQYF.

This chain joins TRBV6-2 or TRBV6-3 and TRBJ2-3; maybe TRBD2 (6 bases). The CDR3 runs 17 residues. V gave up 0 bases and J gave up 1 base, with 14 bases separating them. Per germline, CDR1 MNHEY and CDR2 SVGEGT. The CDR3 sequence: CASSYSNGGHRTDTQYF. For the CDR3, the DNA is TGTGCCAGCAGTTACTCGAATGGAGGGCACCGCACAGATACGCAGTATTTT.

This clonotype showed up many times. The J gene is TRBJ2-7, the V gene TRBV27; D possibly corresponds to TRBD1 (5 bases). This CDR3 has 15 residues. V was shortened by 7 bases and J by 1 base, with 17 bases between the two germline ends. CDR1 is MNHEY, CDR2 SMNVEV, per germline (reference sequence). The CDR3 loop reads CASKGWGNLSYEQYF. As DNA, the CDR3 is TGTGCCAGCAAGGGGTGGGGTAACCTTTCCTACGAGCAGTACTTC.

The chain links TRBV7-3 to TRBJ2-1; D not certain. V was cut by 5 bases and J by 0 bases, with 17 bases left in between. Per the germline V gene, CDR1 is SGHTA and CDR2 is FQGTGA. This CDR3 is 17 amino acids long. The CDR3 sequence is CASSPQSVRSSYNEQFF. CDR3 nucleotide sequence: TGTGCCAGCAGCCCCCAATCGGTGCGGAGCTCCTACAATGAGCAGTTCTTC.

This clonotype came up many times. The V and J genes are TRBV5-1 and TRBJ2-6; 8 bases map to TRBD1. Losses at the gene ends were 0 bases for V and 2 bases for J; bases not matched to a gene: 13. The germline CDR1 and CDR2 sequences are SGHRS and YFSETQ. CDR3 size: 20 residues. CDR3 in DNA: TGCGCCAGCAGCTTGGAGGGGGTCGGCAGGGGGCTTACTGGGGCCAACGTCCTGACTTTC. This encodes CASSLEGVGRGLTGANVLTF.